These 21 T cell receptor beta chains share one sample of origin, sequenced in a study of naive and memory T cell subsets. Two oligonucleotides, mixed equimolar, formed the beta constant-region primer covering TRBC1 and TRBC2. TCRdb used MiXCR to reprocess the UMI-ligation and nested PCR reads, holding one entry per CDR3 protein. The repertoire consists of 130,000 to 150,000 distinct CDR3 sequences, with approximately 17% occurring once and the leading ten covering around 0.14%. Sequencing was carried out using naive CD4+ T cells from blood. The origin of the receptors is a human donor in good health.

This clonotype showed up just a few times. In nucleotides, the CDR3 is TGTGCCAGCAGCTTACTAGCGGGAGGGCCCCACAATGAGCAGTTCTTC. Residues: CASSLLAGGPHNEQFF. The V and J genes are TRBV5-6 and TRBJ2-1; 13 bases line up with TRBD2. Germline trimming cut 2 bases from V and 5 bases from J; bases unmatched to any gene: 4. The germline V gene has CDR1 SGHDT and CDR2 YYEEEE. The CDR3 consists of 16 residues.

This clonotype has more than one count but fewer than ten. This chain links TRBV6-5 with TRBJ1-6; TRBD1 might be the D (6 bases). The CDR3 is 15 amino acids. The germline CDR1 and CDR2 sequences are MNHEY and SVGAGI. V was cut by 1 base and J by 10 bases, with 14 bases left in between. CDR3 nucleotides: TGTGCCAGCAGTTACTTGGGCAGGGGAGGGTCACCCCTCCACTTT. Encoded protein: CASSYLGRGGSPLHF.

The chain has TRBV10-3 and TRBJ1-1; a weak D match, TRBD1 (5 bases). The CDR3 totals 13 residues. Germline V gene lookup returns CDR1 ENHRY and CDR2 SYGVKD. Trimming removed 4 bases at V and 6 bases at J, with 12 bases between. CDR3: CAISARVIAEAFF. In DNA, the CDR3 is TGTGCCATCAGTGCCAGGGTGATAGCTGAAGCTTTCTTT.

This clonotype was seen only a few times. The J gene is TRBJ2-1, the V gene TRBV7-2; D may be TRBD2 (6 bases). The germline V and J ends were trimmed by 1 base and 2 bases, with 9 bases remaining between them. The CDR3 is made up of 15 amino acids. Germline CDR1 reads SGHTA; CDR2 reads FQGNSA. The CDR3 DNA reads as TGTGCCAGCAGCTTAGTTCCTAGCGCCTACAATGAGCAGTTCTTC. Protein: CASSLVPSAYNEQFF. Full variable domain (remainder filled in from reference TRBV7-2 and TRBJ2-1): GAGVSQSPSNKVTEKGKDVELRCDPISGHTALYWYRQSLGQGLEFLIYFQGNSAPDKSGLPSDRFSAERTGGSVSTLTIQRTQQEDSAVYLCASSLVPSAYNEQFFGPGTRLTVL.

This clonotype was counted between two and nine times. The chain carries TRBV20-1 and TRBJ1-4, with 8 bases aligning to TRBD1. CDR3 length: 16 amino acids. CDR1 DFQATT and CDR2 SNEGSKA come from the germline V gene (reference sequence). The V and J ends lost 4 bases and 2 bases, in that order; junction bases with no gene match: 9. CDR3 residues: CSAIRGRGGTNEKLFF. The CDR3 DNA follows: TGCAGTGCTATCAGGGGGCGTGGGGGGACTAATGAAAAACTGTTTTTT.

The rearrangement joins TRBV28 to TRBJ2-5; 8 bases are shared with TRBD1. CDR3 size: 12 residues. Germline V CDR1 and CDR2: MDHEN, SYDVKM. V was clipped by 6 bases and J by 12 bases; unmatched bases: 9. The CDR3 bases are TGTGCCAGCAGCTGGGGTTGGGACAGGAAGTACTTC. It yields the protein CASSWGWDRKYF. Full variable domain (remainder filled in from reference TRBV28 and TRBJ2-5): DVKVTQSSRYLVKRTGEKVFLECVQDMDHENMFWYRQDPGLGLRLIYFSYDVKMKEKGDIPEGYSVSREKKERFSLILESASTNQTSMYLCASSWGWDRKYFGPGTRLLVL.

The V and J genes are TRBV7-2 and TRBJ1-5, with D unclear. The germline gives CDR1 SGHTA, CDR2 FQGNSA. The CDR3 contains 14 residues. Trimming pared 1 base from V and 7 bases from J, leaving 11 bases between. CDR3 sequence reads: CASSLDGERQPQHF. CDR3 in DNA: TGTGCCAGCAGCTTAGACGGGGAAAGGCAGCCCCAGCATTTT.

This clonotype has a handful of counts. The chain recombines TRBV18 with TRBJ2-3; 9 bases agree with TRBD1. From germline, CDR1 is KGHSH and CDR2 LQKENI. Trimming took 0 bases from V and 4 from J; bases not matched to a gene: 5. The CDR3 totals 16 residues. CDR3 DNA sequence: TGTGCCAGCTCACCACCGGGACAGGGTGTCGCAGATACGCAGTATTTT. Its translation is CASSPPGQGVADTQYF.

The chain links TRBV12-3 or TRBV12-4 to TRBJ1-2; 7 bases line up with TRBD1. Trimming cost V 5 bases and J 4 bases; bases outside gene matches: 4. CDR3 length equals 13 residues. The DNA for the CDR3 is TGTGCCAGCAGTCGCCGGGACAGCTATGGCTACACCTTC. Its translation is CASSRRDSYGYTF.

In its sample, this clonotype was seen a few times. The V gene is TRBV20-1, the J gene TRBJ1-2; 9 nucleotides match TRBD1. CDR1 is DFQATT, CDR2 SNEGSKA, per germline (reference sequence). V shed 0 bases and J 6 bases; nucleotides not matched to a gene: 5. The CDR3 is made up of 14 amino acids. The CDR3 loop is CSARDPGQGHGYTF. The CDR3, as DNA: TGCAGTGCTAGAGATCCGGGACAGGGTCATGGCTACACCTTC.

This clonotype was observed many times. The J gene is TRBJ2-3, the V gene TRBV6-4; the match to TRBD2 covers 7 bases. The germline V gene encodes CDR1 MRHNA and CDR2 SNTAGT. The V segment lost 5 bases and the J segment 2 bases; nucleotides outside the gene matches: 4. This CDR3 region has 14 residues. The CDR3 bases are TGTGCCAGCAGTCCGGGACTACACACAGATACGCAGTATTTT. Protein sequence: CASSPGLHTDTQYF.

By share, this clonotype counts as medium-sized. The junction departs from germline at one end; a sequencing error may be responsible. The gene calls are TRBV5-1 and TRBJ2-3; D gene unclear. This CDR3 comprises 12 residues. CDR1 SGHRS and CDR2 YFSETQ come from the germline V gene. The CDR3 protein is CASSLSTDTQYF. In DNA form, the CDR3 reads TGTGCCAGCAGCTTAAGTACAGATACGCAGTATTTT. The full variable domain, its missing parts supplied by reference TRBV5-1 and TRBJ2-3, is KAGVTQTPRYLIKTRGQQVTLSCSPISGHRSVSWYQQTPGQGLQFLFEYFSETQRNKGNFPGRFSGRQFSNSRSEMNVSTLELGDSALYLCASSLSTDTQYFGPGTRLTVL.

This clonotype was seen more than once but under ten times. The CDR3 loop is CASSHGILAGGPADTQYF. CDR3 coding DNA: TGCGCCAGCAGCCACGGGATACTAGCGGGAGGGCCGGCAGATACGCAGTATTTT. The V call is TRBV4-3, the J call TRBJ2-3; TRBD2 matches at 13 bases. CDR1 LGHNA and CDR2 YSLEER come from the germline V gene. The CDR3 loop spans 18 amino acids. V was clipped by 3 bases and J by 4 bases; unmatched bases: 10.

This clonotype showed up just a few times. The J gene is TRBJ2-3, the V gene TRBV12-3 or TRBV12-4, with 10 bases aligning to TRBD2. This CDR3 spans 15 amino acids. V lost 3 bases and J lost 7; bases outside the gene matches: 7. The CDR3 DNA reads TGTGCCAGCAGTTTGGGGCTAGCGGGAGAGAATACGCAGTATTTT. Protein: CASSLGLAGENTQYF.

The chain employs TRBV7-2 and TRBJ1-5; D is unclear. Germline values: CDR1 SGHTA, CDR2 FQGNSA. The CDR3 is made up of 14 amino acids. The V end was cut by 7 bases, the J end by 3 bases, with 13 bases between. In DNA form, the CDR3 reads TGTGCCAGCACCCCGGACGGGAACAATCAGCCCCAGCATTTT. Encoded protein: CASTPDGNNQPQHF.

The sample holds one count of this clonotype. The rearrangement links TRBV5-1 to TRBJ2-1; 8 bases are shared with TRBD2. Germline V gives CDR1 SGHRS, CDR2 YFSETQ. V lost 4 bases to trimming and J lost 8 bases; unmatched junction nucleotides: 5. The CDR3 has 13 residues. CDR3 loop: CASSSCGGYEQFF. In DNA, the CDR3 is TGCGCCAGCAGCAGCTGCGGGGGGTATGAGCAGTTCTTC.

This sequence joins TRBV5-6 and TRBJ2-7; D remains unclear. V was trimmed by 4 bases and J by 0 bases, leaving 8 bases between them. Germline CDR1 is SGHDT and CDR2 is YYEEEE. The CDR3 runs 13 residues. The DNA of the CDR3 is TGTGCCAGCAGCCCCATCAACTCCTACGAGCAGTACTTC. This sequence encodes CASSPINSYEQYF. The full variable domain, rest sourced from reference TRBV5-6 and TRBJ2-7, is DAGVTQSPTHLIKTRGQQVTLRCSPKSGHDTVSWYQQALGQGPQFIFQYYEEEERQRGNFPDRFSGHQFPNYSSELNVNALLLGDSALYLCASSPINSYEQYFGPGTRLTVT.

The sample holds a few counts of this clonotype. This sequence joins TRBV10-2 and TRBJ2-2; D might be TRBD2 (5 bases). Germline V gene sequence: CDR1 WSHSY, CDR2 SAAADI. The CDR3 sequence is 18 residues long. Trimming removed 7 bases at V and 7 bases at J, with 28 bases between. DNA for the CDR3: TGCGCCAGCACCCCCGGTGGGCGTGAGGGTCACTACAACGGGGAGCTGTTTTTT. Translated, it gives CASTPGGREGHYNGELFF.

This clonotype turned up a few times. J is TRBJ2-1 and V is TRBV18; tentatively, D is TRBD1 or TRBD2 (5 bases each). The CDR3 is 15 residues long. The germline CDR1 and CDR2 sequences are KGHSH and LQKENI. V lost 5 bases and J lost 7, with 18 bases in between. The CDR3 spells CASSTIGTLLNEQFF. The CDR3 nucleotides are TGTGCCAGCTCAACCATCGGGACCCTACTTAATGAGCAGTTCTTC.

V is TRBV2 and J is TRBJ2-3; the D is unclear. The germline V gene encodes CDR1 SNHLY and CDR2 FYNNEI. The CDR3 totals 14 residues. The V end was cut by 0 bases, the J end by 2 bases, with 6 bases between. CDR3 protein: CASSEAWDTDTQYF. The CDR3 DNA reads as TGTGCCAGCAGTGAAGCTTGGGACACAGATACGCAGTATTTT. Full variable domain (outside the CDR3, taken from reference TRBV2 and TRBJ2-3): EPEVTQTPSHQVTQMGQEVILRCVPISNHLYFYWYRQILGQKVEFLVSFYNNEISEKSEIFDDQFSVERPDGSNFTLKIRSTKLEDSAMYFCASSEAWDTDTQYFGPGTRLTVL.

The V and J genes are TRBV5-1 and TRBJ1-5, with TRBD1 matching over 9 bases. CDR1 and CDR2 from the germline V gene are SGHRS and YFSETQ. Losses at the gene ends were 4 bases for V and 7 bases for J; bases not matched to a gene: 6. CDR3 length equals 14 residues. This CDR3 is CASSKGQGGQPQHF. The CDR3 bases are TGCGCCAGCAGCAAGGGACAGGGCGGCCAGCCCCAGCATTTT. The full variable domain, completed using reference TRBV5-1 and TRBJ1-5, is KAGVTQTPRYLIKTRGQQVTLSCSPISGHRSVSWYQQTPGQGLQFLFEYFSETQRNKGNFPGRFSGRQFSNSRSEMNVSTLELGDSALYLCASSKGQGGQPQHFGDGTRLSIL.